This T cell receptor (beta chain) was retrieved from a study of post-analysis software for immune sequencing data. Across the study: Included courses were relapsing-remitting and secondary progressive multiple sclerosis; progressive-relapsing multiple sclerosis was also included.

Study-wide findings and caveats: Five or six TRBV segments appeared more often in patients than in controls, and TRBV5-6, TRBV5-1 and TRBV20-1 were among these. For normalized Chao1 diversity, multiple sclerosis patients scored significantly lower than controls did. Strong co-clustering by F measure was evident for samples that had been prepared in the same batch.

CDR3 length: 17 amino acids. J gave up 1 base and V 1 base, and 6 bases lay outside the gene matches. Germline V gives CDR1 SGHTA, CDR2 FQGNSA. Concerning this clonotype itself: Its antigen is undetermined.

Each TCR beta cDNA library carried unique molecular identifiers. Once roughly 0.9 to 10 million T cells were used, roughly 500,000 cDNA molecules resulted. One entry per CDR3 protein results from TCRdb running MiXCR on the PCR reads. Among some 800,000 distinct CDR3 sequences listed, around 42% were seen once. Specimen: blood. The chain employs TRBV7-2 and TRBJ2-3; 9 nucleotides agree with TRBD2. The sequence was collected from a girl aged 5 to 17 with multiple sclerosis. The CDR3 region has the DNA TGTGCCAGCAGCTTAGATCTTCGCGGGAGGGGCACAGATACGCAGTATTTT. Amino acids: CASSLDLRGRGTDTQYF.